This TCR beta chain comes out of a study of blood T cell repertoires in COVID-19. Germline assignment: CDR1 SGHAT and CDR2 FQNNGV. The CDR3 extends over 15 amino acids. The V gene lost 3 bases and the J gene lost 3 bases, with 15 bases spanning the gap. Repertoires were generated with immunoSEQ multiplex PCR, while TCRdb's copy carries only in-frame clones and drops some. The repertoire consists of around 150,000 clones, with under 90% occurring once and the leading ten covering more than 5.5%. The chain recombines TRBV11-2 with TRBJ2-7; possible D gene TRBD1, 6 bases. Sequencing input: PBMCs or T cells enriched from blood (not recorded which). The sequence was collected from a man aged 45 to 65 who had recovered from COVID-19. The DNA of the CDR3 is TGTGCCAGCAGCTTCCATCGAACAGGGTTCTACGAGCAGTACTTC. It encodes CASSFHRTGFYEQYF.